This T cell receptor beta chain was sequenced for a study of blood T cell repertoires in COVID-19. Methods used by the authors: Estimation of nucleated cell counts relied on the amplification of reference gene primers. Clones were sequenced by immunoSEQ multiplex PCR, and TCRdb holds only the in-frame ones, with some missing. V and J calls and clone size are as listed in that table; D and trimming were resolved from the DNA. The sample yields some 110,000 clones, approximately 81% seen once. Germline V lookup: CDR1 MNHEY, CDR2 SVGAGI. The CDR3 runs to 15 residues. Trimming took 4 bases from V and 5 from J, leaving 15 bases between them.

This TCR came from a man between 40 and 49 years old with acute or convalescent COVID-19. Input material: peripheral blood. The V call is TRBV6-5, the J call TRBJ1-5; unclear D gene. The DNA of the CDR3 is TGTGCCAGCAGTTCCCGGAGGCTTTCCCATCAGCCCCAGCATTTT. This gives the protein CASSSRRLSHQPQHF.